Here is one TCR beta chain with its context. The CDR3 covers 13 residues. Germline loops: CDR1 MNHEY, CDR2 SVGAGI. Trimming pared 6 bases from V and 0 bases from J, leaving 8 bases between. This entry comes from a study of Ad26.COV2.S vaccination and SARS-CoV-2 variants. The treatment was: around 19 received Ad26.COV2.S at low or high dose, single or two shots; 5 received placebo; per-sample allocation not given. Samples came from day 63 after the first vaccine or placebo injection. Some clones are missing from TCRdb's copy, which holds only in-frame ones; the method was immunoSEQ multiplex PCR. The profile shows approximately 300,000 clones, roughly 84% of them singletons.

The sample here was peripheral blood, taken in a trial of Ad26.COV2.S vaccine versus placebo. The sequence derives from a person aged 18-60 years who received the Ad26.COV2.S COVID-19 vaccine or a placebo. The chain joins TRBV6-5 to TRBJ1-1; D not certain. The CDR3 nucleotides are TGTGCCAGCAGCCTTTCGTTGAACACTGAAGCTTTCTTT. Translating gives CASSLSLNTEAFF.